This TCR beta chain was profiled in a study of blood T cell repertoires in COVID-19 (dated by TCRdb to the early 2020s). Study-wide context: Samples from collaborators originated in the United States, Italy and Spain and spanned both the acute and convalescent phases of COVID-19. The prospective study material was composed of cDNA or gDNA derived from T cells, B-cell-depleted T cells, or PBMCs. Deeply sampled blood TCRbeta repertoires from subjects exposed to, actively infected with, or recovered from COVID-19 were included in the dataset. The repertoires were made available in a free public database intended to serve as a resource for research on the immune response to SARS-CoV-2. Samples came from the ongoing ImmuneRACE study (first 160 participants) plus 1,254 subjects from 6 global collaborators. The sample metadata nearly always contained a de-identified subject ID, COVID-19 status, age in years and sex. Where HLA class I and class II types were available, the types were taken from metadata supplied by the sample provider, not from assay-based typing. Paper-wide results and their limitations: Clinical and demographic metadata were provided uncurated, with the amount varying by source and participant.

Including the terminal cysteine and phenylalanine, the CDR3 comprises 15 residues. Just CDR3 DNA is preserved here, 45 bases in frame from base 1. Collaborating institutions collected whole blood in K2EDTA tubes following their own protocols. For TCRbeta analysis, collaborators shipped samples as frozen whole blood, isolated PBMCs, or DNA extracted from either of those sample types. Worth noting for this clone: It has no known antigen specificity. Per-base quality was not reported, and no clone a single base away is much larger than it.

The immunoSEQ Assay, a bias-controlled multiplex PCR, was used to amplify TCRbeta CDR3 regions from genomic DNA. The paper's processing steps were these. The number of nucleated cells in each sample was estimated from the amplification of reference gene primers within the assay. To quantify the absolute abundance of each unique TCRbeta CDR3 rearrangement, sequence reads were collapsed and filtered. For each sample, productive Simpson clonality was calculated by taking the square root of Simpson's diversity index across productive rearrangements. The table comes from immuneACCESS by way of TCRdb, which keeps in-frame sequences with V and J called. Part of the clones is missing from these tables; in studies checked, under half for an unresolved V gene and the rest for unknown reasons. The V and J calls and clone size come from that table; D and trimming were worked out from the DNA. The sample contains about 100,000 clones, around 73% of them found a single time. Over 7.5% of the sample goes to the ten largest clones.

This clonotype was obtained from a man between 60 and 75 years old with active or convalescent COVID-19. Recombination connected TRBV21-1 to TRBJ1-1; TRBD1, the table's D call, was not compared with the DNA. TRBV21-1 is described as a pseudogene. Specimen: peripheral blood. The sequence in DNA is TGTGCCAGCAGCAAAGATGGGCAGAAGAACACTGAAGCTTTCTTT. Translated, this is CASSKDGQKNTEAFF.